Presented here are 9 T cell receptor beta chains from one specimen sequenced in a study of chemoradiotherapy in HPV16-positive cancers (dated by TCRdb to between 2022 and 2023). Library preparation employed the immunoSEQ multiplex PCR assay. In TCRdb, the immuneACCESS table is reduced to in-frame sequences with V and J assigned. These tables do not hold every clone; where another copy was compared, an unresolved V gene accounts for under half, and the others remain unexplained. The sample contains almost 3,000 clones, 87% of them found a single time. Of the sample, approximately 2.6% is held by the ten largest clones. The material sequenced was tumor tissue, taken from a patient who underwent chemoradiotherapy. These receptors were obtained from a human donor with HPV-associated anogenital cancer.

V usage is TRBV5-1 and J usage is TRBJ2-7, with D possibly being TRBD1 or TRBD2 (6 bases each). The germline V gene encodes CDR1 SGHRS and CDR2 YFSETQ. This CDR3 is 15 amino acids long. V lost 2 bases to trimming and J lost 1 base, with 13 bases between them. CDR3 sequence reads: CASSFSGAGSYEQYF. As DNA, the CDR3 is TGCGCCAGCAGCTTTTCGGGGGCCGGGTCCTACGAGCAGTACTTC.

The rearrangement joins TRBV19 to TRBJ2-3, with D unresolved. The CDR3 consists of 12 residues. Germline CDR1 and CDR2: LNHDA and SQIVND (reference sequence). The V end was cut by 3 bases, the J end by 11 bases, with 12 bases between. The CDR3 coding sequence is TGTGCCAGTAGTATTGGCGCGACCCGGCAGTATTTT. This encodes CASSIGATRQYF.

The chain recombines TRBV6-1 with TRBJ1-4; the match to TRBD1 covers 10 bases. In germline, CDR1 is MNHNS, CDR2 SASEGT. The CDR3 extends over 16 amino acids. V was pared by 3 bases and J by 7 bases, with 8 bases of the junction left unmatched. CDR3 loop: CASSEVYDRGLEKLFF. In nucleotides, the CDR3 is TGTGCCAGCAGTGAGGTATACGACAGGGGGCTTGAAAAACTGTTTTTT.

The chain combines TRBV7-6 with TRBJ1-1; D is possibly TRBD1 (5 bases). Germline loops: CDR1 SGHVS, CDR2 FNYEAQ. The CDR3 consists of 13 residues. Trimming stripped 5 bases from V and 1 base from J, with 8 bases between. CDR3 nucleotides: TGTGCCAGCAGCCAAGACAGGAACACTGAAGCTTTCTTT. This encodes CASSQDRNTEAFF. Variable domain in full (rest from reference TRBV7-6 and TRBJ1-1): GAGVSQSPRYKVTKRGQDVALRCDPISGHVSLYWYRQALGQGPEFLTYFNYEAQQDKSGLPNDRFSAERPEGSISTLTIQRTEQRDSAMYRCASSQDRNTEAFFGQGTRLTVV.

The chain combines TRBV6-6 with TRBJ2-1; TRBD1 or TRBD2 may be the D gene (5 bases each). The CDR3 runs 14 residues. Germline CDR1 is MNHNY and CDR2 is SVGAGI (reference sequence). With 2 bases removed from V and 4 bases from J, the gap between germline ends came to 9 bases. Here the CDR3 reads CASSYRDLYNEQFF. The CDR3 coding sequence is TGTGCCAGCAGTTACCGGGACCTTTACAATGAGCAGTTCTTC.

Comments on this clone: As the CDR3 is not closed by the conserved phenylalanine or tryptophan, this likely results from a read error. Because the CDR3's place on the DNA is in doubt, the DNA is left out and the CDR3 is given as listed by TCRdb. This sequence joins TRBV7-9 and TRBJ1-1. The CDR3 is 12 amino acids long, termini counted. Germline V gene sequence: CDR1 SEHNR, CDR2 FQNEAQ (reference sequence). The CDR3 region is CASSLAGGSVRL.

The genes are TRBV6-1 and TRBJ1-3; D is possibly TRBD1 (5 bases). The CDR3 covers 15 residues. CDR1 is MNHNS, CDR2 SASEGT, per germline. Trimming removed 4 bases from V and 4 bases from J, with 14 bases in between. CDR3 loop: CASSARDFTGNTIYF. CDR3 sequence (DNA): TGTGCCAGCAGTGCCAGGGACTTTACGGGAAACACCATATATTTT.

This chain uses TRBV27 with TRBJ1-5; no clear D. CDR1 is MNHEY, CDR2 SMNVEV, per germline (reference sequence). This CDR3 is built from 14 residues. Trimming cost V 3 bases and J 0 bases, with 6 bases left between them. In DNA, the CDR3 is TGTGCCAGCAGTTTTGTAGCTAGCAATCAGCCCCAGCATTTT. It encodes CASSFVASNQPQHF.

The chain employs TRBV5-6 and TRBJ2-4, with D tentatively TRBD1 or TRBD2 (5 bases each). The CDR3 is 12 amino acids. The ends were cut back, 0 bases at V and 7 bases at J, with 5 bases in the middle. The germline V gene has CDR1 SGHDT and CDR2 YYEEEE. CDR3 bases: TGTGCCAGCAGCTTGGGGGGGAACATTCAGTACTTC. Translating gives CASSLGGNIQYF.